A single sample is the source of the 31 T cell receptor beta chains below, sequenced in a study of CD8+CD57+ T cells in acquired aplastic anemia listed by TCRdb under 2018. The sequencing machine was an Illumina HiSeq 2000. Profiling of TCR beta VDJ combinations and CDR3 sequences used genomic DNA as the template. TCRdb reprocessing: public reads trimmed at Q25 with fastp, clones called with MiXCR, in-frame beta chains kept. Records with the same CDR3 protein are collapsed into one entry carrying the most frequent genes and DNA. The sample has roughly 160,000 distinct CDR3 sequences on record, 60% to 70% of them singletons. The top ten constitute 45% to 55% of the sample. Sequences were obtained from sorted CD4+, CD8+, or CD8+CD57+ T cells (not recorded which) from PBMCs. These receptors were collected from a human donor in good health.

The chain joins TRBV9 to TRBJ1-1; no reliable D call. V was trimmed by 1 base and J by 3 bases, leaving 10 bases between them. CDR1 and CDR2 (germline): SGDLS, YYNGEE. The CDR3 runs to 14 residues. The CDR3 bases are TGTGCCAGCAGCGTATCTATCTCTGACACTGAAGCTTTCTTT. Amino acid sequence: CASSVSISDTEAFF.

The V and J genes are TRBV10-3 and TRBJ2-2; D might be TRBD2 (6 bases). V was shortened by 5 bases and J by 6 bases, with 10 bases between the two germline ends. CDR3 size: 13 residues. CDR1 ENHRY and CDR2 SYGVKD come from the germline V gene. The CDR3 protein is CAISRLDPGELFF. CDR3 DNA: TGTGCCATCAGTAGACTAGATCCCGGGGAGCTGTTTTTT.

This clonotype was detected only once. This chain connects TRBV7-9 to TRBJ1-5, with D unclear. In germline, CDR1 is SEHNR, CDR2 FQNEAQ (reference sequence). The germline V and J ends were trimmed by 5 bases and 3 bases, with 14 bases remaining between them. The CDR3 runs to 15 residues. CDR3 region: CASSQDTGNNQPQHF. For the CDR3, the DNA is TGTGCCAGCAGCCAAGATACTGGAAACAATCAGCCCCAGCATTTT.

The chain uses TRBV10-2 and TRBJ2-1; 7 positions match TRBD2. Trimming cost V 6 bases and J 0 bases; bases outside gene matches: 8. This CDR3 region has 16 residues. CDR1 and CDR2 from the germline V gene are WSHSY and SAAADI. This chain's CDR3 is CASSSTSGGSYNEQFF. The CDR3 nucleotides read TGCGCCAGCAGCTCGACCTCGGGGGGCTCCTACAATGAGCAGTTCTTC.

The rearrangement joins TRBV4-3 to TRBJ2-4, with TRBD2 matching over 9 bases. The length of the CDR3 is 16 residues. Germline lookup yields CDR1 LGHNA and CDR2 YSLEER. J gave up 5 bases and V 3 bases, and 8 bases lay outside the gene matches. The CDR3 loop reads CASSHLQAGGQNIQYF. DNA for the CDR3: TGCGCCAGCAGCCATCTACAAGCGGGAGGCCAAAACATTCAGTACTTC.

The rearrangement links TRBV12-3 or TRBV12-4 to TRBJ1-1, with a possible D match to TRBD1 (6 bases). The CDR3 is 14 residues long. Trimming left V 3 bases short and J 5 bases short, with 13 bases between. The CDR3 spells CASSFQGRGTEAFF. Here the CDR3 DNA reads TGTGCCAGCAGTTTTCAGGGGCGCGGGACTGAAGCTTTCTTT.

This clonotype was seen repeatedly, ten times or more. CDR3 sequence: CASSMTGVPSEQYF. The DNA for the CDR3 is TGTGCCAGTAGTATGACGGGAGTTCCGTCCGAGCAGTACTTC. V usage is TRBV19 and J usage is TRBJ2-7; a weak D match, TRBD2 (6 bases). The CDR3 is made up of 14 amino acids. CDR1 and CDR2 (germline): LNHDA, SQIVND (reference sequence). The V gene lost 3 bases and the J gene lost 6 bases, with 15 bases spanning the gap.

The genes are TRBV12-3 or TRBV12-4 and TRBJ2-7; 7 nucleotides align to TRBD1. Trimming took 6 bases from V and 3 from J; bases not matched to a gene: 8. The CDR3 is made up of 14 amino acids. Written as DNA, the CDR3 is TGTGCCAGCAGCCCGGGACAGCCTGACTACGAGCAGTACTTC. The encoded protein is CASSPGQPDYEQYF.

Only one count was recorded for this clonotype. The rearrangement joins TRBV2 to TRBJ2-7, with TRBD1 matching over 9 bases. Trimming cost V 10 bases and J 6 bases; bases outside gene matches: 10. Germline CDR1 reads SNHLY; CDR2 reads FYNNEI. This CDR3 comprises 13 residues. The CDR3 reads CATKTGGLTEQYF. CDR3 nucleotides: TGTGCCACCAAAACAGGGGGCTTAACCGAGCAGTACTTC.

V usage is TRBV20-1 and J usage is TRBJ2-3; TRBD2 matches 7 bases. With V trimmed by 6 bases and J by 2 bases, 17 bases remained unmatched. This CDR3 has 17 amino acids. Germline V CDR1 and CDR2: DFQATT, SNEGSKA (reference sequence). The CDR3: CSASPPSGTRDTDTQYF. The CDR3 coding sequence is TGCAGTGCATCTCCCCCCAGCGGGACTCGCGACACAGATACGCAGTATTTT.

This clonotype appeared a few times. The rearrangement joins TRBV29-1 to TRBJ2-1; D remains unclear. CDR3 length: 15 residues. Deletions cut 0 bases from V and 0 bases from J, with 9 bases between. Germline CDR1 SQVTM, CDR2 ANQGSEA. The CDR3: CSVEDPRSSYNEQFF. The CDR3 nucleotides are TGCAGCGTTGAAGACCCACGCAGCTCCTACAATGAGCAGTTCTTC.

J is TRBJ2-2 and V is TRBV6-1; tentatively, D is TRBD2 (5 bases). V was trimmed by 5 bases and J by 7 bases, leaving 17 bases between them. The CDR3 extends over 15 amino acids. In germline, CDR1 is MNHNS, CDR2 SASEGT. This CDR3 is CASSYKLEVIGELFF. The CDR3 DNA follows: TGTGCCAGCAGTTACAAACTAGAAGTCATCGGGGAGCTGTTTTTT.

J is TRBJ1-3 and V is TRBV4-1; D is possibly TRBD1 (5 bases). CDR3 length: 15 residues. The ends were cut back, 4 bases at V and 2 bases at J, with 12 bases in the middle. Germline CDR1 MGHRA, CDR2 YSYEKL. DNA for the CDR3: TGCGCCAGCAGCCCCCTCGGGGGGGCTGGAAACACCATATATTTT. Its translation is CASSPLGGAGNTIYF.

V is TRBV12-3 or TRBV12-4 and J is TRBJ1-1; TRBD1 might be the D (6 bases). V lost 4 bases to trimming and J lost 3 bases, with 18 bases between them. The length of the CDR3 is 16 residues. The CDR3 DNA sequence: TGTGCCAGCAGTTCCACCGAGGGACATACGGACACTGAAGCTTTCTTT. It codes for CASSSTEGHTDTEAFF.

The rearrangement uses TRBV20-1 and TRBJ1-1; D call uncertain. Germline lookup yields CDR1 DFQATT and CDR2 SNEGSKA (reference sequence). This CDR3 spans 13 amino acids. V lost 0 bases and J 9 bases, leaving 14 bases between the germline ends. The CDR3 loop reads CSARDPQTLKAFF. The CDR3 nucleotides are TGCAGTGCTAGAGATCCGCAAACCCTGAAAGCTTTCTTT.

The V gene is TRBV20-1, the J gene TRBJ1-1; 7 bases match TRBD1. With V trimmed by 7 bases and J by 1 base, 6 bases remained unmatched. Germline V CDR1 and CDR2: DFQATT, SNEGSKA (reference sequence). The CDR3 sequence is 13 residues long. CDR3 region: CSVTTGTNTEAFF. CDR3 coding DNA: TGCAGTGTCACGACAGGGACGAACACTGAAGCTTTCTTT.

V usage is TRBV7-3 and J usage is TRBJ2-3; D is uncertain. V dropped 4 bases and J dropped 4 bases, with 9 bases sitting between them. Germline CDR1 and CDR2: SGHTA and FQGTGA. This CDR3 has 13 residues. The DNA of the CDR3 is TGTGCCAGCAGCTCATTTGACGCAGATACGCAGTATTTT. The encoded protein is CASSSFDADTQYF. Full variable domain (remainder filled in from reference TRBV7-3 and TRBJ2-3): GAGVSQTPSNKVTEKGKYVELRCDPISGHTALYWYRQSLGQGPEFLIYFQGTGAADDSGLPNDRFFAVRPEGSVSTLKIQRTERGDSAVYLCASSSFDADTQYFGPGTRLTVL.

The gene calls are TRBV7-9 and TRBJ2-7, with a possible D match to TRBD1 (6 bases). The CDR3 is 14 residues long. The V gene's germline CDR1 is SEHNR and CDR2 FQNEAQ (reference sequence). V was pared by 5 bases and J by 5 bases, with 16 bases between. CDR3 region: CASSANQGSNEQYF. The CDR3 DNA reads TGTGCCAGCAGCGCAAACCAGGGGTCCAACGAGCAGTACTTC.

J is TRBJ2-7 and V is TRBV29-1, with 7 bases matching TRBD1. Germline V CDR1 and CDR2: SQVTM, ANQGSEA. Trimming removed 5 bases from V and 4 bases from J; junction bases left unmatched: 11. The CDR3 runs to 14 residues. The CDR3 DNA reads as TGCAGCGTTTGGGGGCAAGACAGGGCGTACGAGCAGTACTTC. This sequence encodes CSVWGQDRAYEQYF.

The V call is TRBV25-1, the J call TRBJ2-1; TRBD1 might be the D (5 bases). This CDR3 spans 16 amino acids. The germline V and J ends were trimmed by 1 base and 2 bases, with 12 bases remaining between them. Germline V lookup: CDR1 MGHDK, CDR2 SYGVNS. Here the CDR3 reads CASSELSARAYNEQFF. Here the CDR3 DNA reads TGTGCCAGCAGTGAATTATCGGCCAGGGCCTACAATGAGCAGTTCTTC.

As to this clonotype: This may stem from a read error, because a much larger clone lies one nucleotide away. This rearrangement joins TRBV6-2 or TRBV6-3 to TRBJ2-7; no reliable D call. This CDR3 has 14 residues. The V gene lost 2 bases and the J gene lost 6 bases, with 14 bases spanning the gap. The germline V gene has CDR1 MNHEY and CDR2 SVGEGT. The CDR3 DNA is TGTGCCAGCAGTTACGGGCAGACCACCTTCGAGCAGTACTTC. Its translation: CASSYGQTTFEQYF.

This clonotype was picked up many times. For the CDR3, the DNA is TGTGCCAGTAGTAGGACAGGATGGAGGAGCACTGAAGCTTTCTTT. Its protein product is CASSRTGWRSTEAFF. V gene TRBV19 combines with J gene TRBJ1-1; TRBD1 aligns across 7 bases. V was pared by 4 bases and J by 4 bases, with 9 bases of the junction left unmatched. The CDR3 loop spans 15 amino acids. Germline assignment: CDR1 LNHDA and CDR2 SQIVND (reference sequence).

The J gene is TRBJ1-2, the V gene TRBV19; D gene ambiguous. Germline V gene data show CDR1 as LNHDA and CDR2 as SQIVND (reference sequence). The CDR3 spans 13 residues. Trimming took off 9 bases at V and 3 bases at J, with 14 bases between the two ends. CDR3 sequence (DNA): TGTGCCAGCGCGACCCAGACGGACTATGGCTACACCTTC. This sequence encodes CASATQTDYGYTF.

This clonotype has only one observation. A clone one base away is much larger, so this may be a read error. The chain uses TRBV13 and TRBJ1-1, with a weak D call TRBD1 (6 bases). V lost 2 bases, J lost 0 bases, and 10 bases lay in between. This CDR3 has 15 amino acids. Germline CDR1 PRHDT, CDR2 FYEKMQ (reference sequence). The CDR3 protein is CASSLRGAVNTEAFF. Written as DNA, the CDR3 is TGTGCCAGCAGCTTACGGGGGGCAGTGAACACTGAAGCTTTCTTT. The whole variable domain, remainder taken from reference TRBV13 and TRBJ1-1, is AAGVIQSPRHLIKEKRETATLKCYPIPRHDTVYWYQQGPGQDPQFLISFYEKMQSDKGSIPDRFSAQQFSDYHSELNMSSLELGDSALYFCASSLRGAVNTEAFFGQGTRLTVV.

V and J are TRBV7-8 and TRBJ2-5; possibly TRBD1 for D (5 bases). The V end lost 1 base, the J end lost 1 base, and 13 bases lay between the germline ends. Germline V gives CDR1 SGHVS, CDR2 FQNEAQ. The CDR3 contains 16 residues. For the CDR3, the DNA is TGTGCCAGCAGCTTAGTGACAGCCCGACCCCAAGAGACCCAGTACTTC. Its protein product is CASSLVTARPQETQYF.

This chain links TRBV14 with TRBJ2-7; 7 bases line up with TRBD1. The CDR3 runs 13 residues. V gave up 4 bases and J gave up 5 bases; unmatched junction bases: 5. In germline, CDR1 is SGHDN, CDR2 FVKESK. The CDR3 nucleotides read TGTGCCAGCAGCCGAAGGGGGCCCCACGAGCAGTACTTC. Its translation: CASSRRGPHEQYF.

CDR3: CSASGPDSPLHF. The CDR3 region has the DNA TGCAGTGCTAGTGGCCCTGATTCACCCCTCCACTTT. V gene TRBV20-1 combines with J gene TRBJ1-6; D not resolved. The germline gives CDR1 DFQATT, CDR2 SNEGSKA (reference sequence). This CDR3 comprises 12 residues. The V end lost 3 bases, the J end lost 8 bases, and 8 bases lay between the germline ends.

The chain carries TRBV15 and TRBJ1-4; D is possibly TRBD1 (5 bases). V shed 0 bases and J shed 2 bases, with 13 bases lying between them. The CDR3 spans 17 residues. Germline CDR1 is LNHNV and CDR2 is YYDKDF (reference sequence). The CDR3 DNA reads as TGTGCCACCAGCAGAGATCGGCTCGGGGCTACTAATGAAAAACTGTTTTTT. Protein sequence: CATSRDRLGATNEKLFF.

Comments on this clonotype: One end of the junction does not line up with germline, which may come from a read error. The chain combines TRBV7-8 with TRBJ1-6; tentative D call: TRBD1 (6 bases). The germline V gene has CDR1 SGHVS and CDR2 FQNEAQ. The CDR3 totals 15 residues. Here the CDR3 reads CASNLLDRNNSPLHF. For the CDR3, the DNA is TGTGCCAGCAACTTACTGGACAGAAATAATTCACCCCTCCACTTT.

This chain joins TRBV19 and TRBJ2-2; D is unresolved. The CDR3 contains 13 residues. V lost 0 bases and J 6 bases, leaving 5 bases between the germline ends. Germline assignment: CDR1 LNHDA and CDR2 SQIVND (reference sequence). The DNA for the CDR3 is TGTGCCAGTAGTATAGAGACATCCGGGGAGCTGTTTTTT. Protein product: CASSIETSGELFF.

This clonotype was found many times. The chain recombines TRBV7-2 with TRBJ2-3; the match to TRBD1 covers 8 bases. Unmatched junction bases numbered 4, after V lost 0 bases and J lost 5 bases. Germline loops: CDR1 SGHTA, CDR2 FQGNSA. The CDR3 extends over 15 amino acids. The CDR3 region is CASSLAGQVVDTQYF. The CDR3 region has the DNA TGTGCCAGCAGCTTAGCGGGACAGGTAGTAGATACGCAGTATTTT.